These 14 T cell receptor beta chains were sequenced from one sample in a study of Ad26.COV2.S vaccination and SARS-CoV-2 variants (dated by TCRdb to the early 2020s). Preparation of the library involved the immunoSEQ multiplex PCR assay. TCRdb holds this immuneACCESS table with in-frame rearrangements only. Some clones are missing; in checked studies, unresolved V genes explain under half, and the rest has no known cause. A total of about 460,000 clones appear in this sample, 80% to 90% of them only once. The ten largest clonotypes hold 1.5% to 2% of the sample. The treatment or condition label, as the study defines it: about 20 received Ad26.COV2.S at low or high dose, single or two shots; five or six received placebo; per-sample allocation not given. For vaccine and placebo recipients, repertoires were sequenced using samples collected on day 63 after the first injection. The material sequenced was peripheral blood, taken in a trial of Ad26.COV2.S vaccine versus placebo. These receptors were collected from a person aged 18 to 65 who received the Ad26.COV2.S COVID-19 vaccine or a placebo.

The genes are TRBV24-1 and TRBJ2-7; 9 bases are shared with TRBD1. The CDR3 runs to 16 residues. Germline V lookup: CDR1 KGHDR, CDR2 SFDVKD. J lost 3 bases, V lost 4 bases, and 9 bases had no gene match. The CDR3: CATSDAEKTGGYEQYF. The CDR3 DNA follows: TGTGCCACCAGTGACGCCGAAAAGACAGGGGGCTACGAGCAGTACTTC.

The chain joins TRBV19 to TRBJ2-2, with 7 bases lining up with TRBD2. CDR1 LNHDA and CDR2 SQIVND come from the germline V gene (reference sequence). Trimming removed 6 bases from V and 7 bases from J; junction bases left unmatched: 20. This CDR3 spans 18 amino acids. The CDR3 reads CASRTYGGTSFRDGELFF. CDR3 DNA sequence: TGTGCCAGTAGGACCTACGGGGGGACTTCTTTTAGGGACGGGGAGCTGTTTTTT.

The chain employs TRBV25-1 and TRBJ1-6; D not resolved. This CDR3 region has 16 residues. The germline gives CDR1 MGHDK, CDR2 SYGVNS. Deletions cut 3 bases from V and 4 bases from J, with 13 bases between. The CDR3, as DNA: TGTGCCAGCAGTGACTTAGCCGGGCCATATAATTCACCCCTCCACTTT. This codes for CASSDLAGPYNSPLHF.

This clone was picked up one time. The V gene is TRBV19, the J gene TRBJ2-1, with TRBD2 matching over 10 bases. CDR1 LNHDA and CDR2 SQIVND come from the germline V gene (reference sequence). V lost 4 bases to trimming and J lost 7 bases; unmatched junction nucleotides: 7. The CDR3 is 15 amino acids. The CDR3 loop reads CASSRPSGSTNEQFF. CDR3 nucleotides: TGTGCCAGTAGTAGGCCTAGCGGGAGTACAAATGAGCAGTTCTTC.

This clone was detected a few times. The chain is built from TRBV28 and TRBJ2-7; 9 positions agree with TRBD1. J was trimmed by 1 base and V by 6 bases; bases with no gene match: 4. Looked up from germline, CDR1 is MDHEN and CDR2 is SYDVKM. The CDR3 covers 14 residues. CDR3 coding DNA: TGTGCCAGCAGCTGGGACAGGGCATCCTACGAGCAGTACTTC. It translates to CASSWDRASYEQYF.

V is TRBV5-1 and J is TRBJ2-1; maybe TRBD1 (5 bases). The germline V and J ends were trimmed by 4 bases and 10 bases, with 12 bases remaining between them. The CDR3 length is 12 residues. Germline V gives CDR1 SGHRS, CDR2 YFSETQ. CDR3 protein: CASSPGHLEQFF. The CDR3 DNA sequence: TGCGCCAGCAGCCCAGGACACCTAGAGCAGTTCTTC.

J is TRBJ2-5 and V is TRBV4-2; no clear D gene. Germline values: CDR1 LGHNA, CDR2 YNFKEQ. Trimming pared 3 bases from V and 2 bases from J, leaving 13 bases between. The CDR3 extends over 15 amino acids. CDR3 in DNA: TGTGCCAGCAGCCATTACCTAGAATTACAAGAGACCCAGTACTTC. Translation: CASSHYLELQETQYF.

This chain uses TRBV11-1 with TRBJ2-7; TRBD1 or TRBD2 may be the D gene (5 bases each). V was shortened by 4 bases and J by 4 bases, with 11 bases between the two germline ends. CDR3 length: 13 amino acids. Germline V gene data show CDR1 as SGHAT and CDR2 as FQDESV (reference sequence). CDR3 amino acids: CASSSGTQYEQYF. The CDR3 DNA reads TGTGCCAGCAGCTCCGGGACCCAATACGAGCAGTACTTC.

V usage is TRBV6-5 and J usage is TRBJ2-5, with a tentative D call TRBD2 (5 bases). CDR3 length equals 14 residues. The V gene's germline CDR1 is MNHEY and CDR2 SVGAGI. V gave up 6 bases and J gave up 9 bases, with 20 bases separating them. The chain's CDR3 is CASSTSADGKAQYF. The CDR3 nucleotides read TGTGCCAGCAGCACCTCAGCGGACGGGAAGGCCCAGTACTTC.

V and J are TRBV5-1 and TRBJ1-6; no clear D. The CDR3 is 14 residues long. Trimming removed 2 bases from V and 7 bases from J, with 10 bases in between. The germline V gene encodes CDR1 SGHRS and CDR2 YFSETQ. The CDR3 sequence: CASSFEAVNSPLHF. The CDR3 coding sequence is TGCGCCAGCAGCTTTGAAGCAGTAAATTCACCCCTCCACTTT.

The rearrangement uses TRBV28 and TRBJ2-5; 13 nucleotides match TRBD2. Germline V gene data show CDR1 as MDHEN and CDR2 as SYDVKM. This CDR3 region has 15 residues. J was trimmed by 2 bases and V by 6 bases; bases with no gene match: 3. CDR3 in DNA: TGTGCCAGCAGAGGGACTAGCGGGACTCAAGAGACCCAGTACTTC. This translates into CASRGTSGTQETQYF.

CDR3 bases: TGCGCCAGCAGTGAGTTGGGATCCGGGGAGCTGTTTTTT. Translating gives CASSELGSGELFF. The chain has TRBV10-2 and TRBJ2-2; D gene uncertain. CDR1 and CDR2 from the germline V gene are WSHSY and SAAADI. V was pared by 1 base and J by 6 bases, with 6 bases between. CDR3 length: 13 amino acids.

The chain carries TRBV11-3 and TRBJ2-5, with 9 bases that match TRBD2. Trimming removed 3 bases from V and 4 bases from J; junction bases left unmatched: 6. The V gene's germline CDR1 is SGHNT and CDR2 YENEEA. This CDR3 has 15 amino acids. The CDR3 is CASSFGGRVGETQYF. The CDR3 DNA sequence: TGTGCCAGCAGCTTCGGCGGGAGGGTTGGAGAGACCCAGTACTTC.

The CDR3 nucleotides read TGTGCCAGCAGCTTAGCGATCTCCTCTGGAAACACCATATATTTT. It specifies CASSLAISSGNTIYF. The V call is TRBV7-2, the J call TRBJ1-3; D gene uncertain. The CDR3 extends over 15 amino acids. Germline assignment: CDR1 SGHTA and CDR2 FQGNSA. V was pared by 0 bases and J by 0 bases, with 6 bases between.